This TCR beta chain came from a study of cytotoxic CD8 clonotypes in ibrutinib-treated CLL. Across the study: By median roughly 5.5 years, 12 had progressed and approximately 15 stayed remitted; responses had been 2 complete and 24 partial.

Measured with immunoSEQ multiplex PCR; TCRdb has only the in-frame clones, and not every one. Among approximately 100,000 clones listed, approximately 58% were seen once. The starting material was PBMCs, obtained after 24 months of ibrutinib treatment. The sequence was obtained from a human donor with chronic lymphocytic leukemia.

DNA of the CDR3: TGTGCCAGCAGCCCCATCGACAGGTTGAACACTGAAGCTTTCTTT. Translated: CASSPIDRLNTEAFF. V is TRBV25-1 and J is TRBJ1-1, with D perhaps matching TRBD1 (6 bases). The CDR3 consists of 15 residues. The V and J ends lost 6 bases and 0 bases respectively, with 14 bases between them. Germline V CDR1 and CDR2: MGHDK, SYGVNS.